This T cell receptor (beta chain) was recorded in a study of somatic mutations in cytotoxic T cells in rheumatoid arthritis. Study-level results: The modest underrepresentation of TRBV07 observed in rheumatoid arthritis patients was not subjected to multiple-comparison adjustment.

On this clone: Its specificity is unknown.

TCRdb's copy holds only in-frame clones and misses some; the assay was immunoSEQ multiplex PCR. The repertoire includes fewer than 20,000 clones, about 65% of them detected once, and 18% sits in the top ten. V was clipped by 2 bases and J by 5 bases, with 13 bases between them. The CDR3 covers 15 residues. Germline CDR1 is SGHAT and CDR2 is FQNNGV. By positive magnetic bead selection, CD4+ and CD8+ cells were isolated, and their purity was checked by flow cytometry. The sequencing sample was made of CD8+ T cells sorted from blood. This chain links TRBV11-2 with TRBJ1-5; D may be TRBD1 (6 bases). The clonotype originates from an adult with rheumatoid arthritis. The chain's CDR3 is CASSLRGEEDQPQHF. The DNA for the CDR3 is TGTGCCAGCAGCTTAAGGGGGGAGGAAGATCAGCCCCAGCATTTT.